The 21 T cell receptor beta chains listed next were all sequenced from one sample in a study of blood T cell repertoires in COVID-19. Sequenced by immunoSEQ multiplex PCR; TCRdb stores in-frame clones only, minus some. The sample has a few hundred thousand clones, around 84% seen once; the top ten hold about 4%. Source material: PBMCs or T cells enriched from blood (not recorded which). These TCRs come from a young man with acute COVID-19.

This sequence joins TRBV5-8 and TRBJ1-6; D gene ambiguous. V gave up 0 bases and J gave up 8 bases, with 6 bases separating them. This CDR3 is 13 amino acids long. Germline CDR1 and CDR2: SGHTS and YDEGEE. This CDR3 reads CASSLVADSPLHF. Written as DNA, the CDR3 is TGTGCCAGCAGCTTGGTAGCGGATTCACCCCTCCACTTT. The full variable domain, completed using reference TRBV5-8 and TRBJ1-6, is EAGVTQSPTHLIKTRGQQATLRCSPISGHTSVYWYQQALGLGLQFLLWYDEGEERNRGNFPPRFSGRQFPNYSSELNVNALELEDSALYLCASSLVADSPLHFGNGTRLTVT.

The CDR3 here is CASSLVRHQYF. The CDR3 DNA follows: TGTGCCAGCAGCTTAGTGCGGCACCAGTACTTC. The chain is built from TRBV11-2 and TRBJ2-5; the D is unclear. V gave up 1 base and J gave up 10 bases, with 7 bases separating them. The germline gives CDR1 SGHAT, CDR2 FQNNGV. The CDR3 length is 11 residues.

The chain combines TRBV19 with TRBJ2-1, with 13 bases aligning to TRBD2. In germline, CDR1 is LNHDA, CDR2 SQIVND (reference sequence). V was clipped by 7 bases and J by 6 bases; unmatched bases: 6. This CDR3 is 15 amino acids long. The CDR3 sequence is CASTLLAGGLNEQFF. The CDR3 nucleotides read TGTGCCAGTACCCTACTAGCGGGGGGGCTCAATGAGCAGTTCTTC.

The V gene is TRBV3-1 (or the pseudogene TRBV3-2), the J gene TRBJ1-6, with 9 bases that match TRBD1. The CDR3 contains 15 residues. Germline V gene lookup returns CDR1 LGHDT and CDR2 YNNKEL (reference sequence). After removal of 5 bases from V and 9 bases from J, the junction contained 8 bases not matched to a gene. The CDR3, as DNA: TGTGCCAGCAGCGGATGGGGACAGGGTAGTTCACCCCTCCACTTT. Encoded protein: CASSGWGQGSSPLHF.

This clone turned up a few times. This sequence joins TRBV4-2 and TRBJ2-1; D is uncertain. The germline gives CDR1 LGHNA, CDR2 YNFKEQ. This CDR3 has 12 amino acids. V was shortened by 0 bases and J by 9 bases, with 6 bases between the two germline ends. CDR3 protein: CASSQDASEQFF. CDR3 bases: TGTGCCAGCAGCCAAGACGCGAGTGAGCAGTTCTTC.

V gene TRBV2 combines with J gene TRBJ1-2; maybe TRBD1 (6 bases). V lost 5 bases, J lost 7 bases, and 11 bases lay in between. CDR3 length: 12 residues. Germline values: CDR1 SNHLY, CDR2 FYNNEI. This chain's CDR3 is CASSPQGFGYTF. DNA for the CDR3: TGTGCCAGCAGTCCTCAGGGGTTTGGCTACACCTTC.

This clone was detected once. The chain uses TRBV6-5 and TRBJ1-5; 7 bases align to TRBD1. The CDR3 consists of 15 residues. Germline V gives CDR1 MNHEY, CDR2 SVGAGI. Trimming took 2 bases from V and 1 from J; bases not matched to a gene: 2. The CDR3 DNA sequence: TGTGCCAGCAGTTACCCAGGGGGAAGCAATCAGCCCCAGCATTTT. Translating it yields CASSYPGGSNQPQHF.

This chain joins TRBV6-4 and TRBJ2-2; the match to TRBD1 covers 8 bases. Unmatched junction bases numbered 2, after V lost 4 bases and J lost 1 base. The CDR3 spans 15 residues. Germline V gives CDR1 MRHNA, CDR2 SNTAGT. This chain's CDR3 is CASSVTGGNTGELFF. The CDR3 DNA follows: TGTGCCAGCAGTGTTACAGGGGGGAACACCGGGGAGCTGTTTTTT.

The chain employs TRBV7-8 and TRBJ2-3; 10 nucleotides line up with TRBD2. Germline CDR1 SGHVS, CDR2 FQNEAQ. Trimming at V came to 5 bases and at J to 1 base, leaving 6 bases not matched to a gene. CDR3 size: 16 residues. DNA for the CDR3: TGTGCCAGCAGCCCAGGGACTAGCGACCGCACAGATACGCAGTATTTT. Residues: CASSPGTSDRTDTQYF.

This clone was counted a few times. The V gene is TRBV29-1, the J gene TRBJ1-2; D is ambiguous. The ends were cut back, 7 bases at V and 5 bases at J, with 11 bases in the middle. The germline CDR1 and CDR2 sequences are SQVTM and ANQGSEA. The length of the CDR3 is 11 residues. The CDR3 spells CSATIGYGYTF. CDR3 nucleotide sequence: TGCAGCGCAACTATCGGGTATGGCTACACCTTC.

The CDR3 protein is CASSDSGRSNYGYTF. In DNA, the CDR3 is TGTGCCAGCAGTGACTCGGGCCGTTCTAACTATGGCTACACCTTC. This chain uses TRBV6-4 with TRBJ1-2; no clear D. Trimming removed 0 bases from V and 0 bases from J, with 8 bases in between. CDR3 length equals 15 residues. Looked up from germline, CDR1 is MRHNA and CDR2 is SNTAGT.

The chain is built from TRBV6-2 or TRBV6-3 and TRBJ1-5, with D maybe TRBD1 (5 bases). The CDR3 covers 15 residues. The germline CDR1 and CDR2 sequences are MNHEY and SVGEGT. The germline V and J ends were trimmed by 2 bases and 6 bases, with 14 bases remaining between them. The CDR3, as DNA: TGTGCCAGCAGTTACACCTCAGGGTTTAGTCAGCCCCAGCATTTT. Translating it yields CASSYTSGFSQPQHF.

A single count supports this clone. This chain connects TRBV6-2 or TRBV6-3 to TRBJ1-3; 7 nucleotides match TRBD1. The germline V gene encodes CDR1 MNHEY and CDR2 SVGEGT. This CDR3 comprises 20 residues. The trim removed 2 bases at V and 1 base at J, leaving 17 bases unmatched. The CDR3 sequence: CASSYPQDRSGGTSGNTIYF. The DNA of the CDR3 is TGTGCCAGCAGTTACCCACAGGACAGGTCCGGTGGAACTTCTGGAAACACCATATATTTT.

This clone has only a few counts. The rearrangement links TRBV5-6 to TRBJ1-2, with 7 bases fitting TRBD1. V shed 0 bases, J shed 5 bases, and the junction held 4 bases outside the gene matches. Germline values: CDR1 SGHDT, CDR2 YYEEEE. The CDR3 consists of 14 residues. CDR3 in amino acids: CASSLEGARYGYTF. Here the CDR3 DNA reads TGTGCCAGCAGCTTGGAGGGGGCCCGTTATGGCTACACCTTC.

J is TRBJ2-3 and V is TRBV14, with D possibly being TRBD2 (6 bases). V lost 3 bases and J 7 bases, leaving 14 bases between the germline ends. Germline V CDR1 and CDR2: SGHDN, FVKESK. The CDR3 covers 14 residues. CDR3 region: CASSQRGHQNTQYF. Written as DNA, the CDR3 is TGTGCCAGCAGCCAGCGGGGCCATCAAAATACGCAGTATTTT.

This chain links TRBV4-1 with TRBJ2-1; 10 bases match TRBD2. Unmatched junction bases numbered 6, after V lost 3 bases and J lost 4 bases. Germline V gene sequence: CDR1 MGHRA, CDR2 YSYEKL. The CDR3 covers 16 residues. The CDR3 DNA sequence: TGCGCCAGCAGCCACGCTTCTAGCGGGGGATACAATGAGCAGTTCTTC. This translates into CASSHASSGGYNEQFF.

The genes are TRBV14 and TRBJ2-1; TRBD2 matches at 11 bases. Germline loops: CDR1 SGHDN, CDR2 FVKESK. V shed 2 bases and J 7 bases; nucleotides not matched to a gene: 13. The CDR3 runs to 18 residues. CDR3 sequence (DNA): TGTGCCAGCAGCCAACCCCTAATAGCGGGAGGGCCGAGGAATGAGCAGTTCTTC. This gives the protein CASSQPLIAGGPRNEQFF.

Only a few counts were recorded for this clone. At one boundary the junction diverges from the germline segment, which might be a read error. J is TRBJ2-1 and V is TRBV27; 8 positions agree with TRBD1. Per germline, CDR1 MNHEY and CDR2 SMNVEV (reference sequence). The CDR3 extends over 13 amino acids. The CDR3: CASSRMDREAWLF. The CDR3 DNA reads TGTGCCAGCAGTCGCATGGACAGGGAAGCGTGGCTCTTC.

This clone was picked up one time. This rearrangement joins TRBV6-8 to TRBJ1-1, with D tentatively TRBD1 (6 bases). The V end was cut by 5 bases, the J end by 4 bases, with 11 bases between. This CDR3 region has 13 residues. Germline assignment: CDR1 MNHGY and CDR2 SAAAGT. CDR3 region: CASSAQGFTEAFF. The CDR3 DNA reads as TGTGCCAGCAGTGCGCAGGGGTTCACTGAAGCTTTCTTT.

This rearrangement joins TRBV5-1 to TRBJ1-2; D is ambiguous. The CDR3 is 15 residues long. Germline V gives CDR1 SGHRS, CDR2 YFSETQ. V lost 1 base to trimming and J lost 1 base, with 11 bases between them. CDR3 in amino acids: CASSLSTAFNYGYTF. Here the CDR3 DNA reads TGCGCCAGCAGCTTGTCAACAGCCTTTAACTATGGCTACACCTTC.

This CDR3 is CASSQVRQLEGANVLTF. In DNA form, the CDR3 reads TGTGCCAGCAGCCAAGTAAGACAGTTGGAAGGGGCCAACGTCCTGACTTTC. The chain carries TRBV4-2 and TRBJ2-6, with a weak D call TRBD1 (5 bases). Looked up from germline, CDR1 is LGHNA and CDR2 is YNFKEQ. Between the trimmed V and J ends, which lost 1 base and 4 bases, there was a span of 14 bases. CDR3 length: 17 residues.